This T cell receptor (beta chain) was profiled in a study of monozygotic twins with inflammatory bowel disease. TCRdb processed the 5' RACE reads again and assigns one entry to each CDR3 protein, with no DNA. The specimen's table records about 350,000 distinct CDR3 sequences. Sequencing used blood. The sequence derives from a human donor with ulcerative colitis or Crohn's disease, or a healthy co-twin of an affected twin (not recorded which).

The CDR3 loop is CASSKGTPGQGSSPLHF. The genes are TRBV19 and TRBJ1-6; TCRdb gives TRBD1 as the D gene, but with no DNA this cannot be confirmed. Per the germline V gene, CDR1 is LNHDA and CDR2 is SQIVND (reference sequence). This CDR3 is built from 17 residues.